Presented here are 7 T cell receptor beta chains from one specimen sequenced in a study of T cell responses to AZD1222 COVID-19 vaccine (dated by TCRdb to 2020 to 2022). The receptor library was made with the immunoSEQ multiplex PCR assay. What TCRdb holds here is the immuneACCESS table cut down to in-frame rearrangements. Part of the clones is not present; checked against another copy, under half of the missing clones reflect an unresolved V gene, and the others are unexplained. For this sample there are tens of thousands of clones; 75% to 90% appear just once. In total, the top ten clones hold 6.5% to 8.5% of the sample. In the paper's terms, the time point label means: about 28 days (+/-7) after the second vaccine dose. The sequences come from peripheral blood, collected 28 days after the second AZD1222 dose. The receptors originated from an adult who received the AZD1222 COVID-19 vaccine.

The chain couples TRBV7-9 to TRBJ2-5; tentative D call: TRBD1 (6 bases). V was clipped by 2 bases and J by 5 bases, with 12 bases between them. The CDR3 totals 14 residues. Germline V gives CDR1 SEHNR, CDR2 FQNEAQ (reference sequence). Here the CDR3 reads CASSLPNREETQYF. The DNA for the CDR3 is TGTGCCAGCAGCTTACCTAACAGGGAGGAGACCCAGTACTTC.

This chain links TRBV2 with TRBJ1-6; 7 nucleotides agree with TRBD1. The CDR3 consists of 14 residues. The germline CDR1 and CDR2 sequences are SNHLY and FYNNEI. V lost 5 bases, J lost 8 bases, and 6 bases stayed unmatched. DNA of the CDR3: TGTGCCAGCAGTAAGACAGGGTTGGATTCACCCCTCCACTTT. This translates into CASSKTGLDSPLHF.

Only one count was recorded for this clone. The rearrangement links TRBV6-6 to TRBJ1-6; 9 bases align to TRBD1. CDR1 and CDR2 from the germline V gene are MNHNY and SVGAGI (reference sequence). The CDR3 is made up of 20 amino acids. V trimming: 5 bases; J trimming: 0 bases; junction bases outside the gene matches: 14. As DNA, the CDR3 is TGTGCCAGCAGTCGATTCCGGGACAGGGCTGGCGGCTCCTATAATTCACCCCTCCACTTT. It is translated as CASSRFRDRAGGSYNSPLHF.

CDR3 protein: CASSFSLQGVGDTQYF. The DNA for the CDR3 is TGCGCCAGCAGCTTTTCCCTACAGGGGGTGGGAGATACGCAGTATTTT. The gene calls are TRBV5-1 and TRBJ2-3; TRBD1 agrees at 8 bases. The CDR3 sequence is 16 residues long. V dropped 2 bases and J dropped 5; count of bases not matched to a gene: 10. The germline V gene encodes CDR1 SGHRS and CDR2 YFSETQ.

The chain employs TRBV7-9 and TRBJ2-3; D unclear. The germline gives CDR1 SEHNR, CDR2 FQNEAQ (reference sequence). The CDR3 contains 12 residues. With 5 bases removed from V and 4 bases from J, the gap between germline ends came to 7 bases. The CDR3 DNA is TGTGCCAGCAGCCAGCAGGCAGATACGCAGTATTTT. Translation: CASSQQADTQYF.

CDR3 region: CASSSPGQLGETQYF. CDR3 sequence (DNA): TGTGCCAGCAGCTCTCCGGGACAGCTAGGAGAGACCCAGTACTTC. The V and J genes are TRBV11-3 and TRBJ2-5; 7 bases agree with TRBD1. Per the germline V gene, CDR1 is SGHNT and CDR2 is YENEEA. The trim removed 4 bases at V and 4 bases at J, leaving 9 bases unmatched. The length of the CDR3 is 15 residues.

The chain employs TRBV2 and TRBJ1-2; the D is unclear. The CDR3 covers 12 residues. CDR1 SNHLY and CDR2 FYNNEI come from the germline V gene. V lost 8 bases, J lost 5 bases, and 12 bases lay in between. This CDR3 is CASCRMEYGYTF. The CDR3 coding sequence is TGTGCCAGCTGTCGGATGGAGTATGGCTACACCTTC.